Presented here are 23 T cell receptor beta chains from one specimen sequenced in a study of blood T cell repertoires in COVID-19. Generated by immunoSEQ multiplex PCR, the TCRdb table keeps only in-frame clones and is missing some. The sample shows over 250,000 clones, approximately 89% of them seen only once. What was sequenced was peripheral blood. The receptors derive from an older woman with acute or convalescent COVID-19.

The V gene is TRBV18, the J gene TRBJ1-1, with D unclear. In germline, CDR1 is KGHSH, CDR2 LQKENI. The CDR3 is 13 residues long. Trimming shortened V by 3 bases and J by 4 bases, and 9 bases separated the two germline ends. The chain's CDR3 is CASSPNFSTEAFF. CDR3 sequence (DNA): TGTGCCAGCTCACCGAATTTCAGCACTGAAGCTTTCTTT. The full variable domain, with the rest looked up from reference TRBV18 and TRBJ1-1, is NAGVMQNPRHLVRRRGQEARLRCSPMKGHSHVYWYRQLPEEGLKFMVYLQKENIIDESGMPKERFSAEFPKEGPSILRIQQVVRGDSAAYFCASSPNFSTEAFFGQGTRLTVV.

The V and J genes are TRBV5-1 and TRBJ1-5; a weak D match, TRBD1 (5 bases). The germline CDR1 and CDR2 sequences are SGHRS and YFSETQ. V was shortened by 4 bases and J by 1 base, with 9 bases between the two germline ends. CDR3 length equals 14 residues. This CDR3 reads CASSPDRSNQPQHF. CDR3 coding DNA: TGCGCCAGCAGCCCCGACAGAAGCAATCAGCCCCAGCATTTT.

V usage is TRBV6-5 and J usage is TRBJ1-2; D is ambiguous. This CDR3 comprises 12 residues. Germline V lookup: CDR1 MNHEY, CDR2 SVGAGI. V lost 2 bases to trimming and J lost 6 bases, with 7 bases between them. The CDR3 nucleotides read TGTGCCAGCAGTTACGGAGGGAATGGCTACACCTTC. Translating gives CASSYGGNGYTF.

The chain joins TRBV19 to TRBJ1-6, with TRBD1 as a possible D gene (6 bases). Germline assignment: CDR1 LNHDA and CDR2 SQIVND (reference sequence). The CDR3 length is 15 residues. V gave up 7 bases and J gave up 7 bases, with 17 bases separating them. CDR3 protein: CASKVRTDHNSPLHF. The CDR3 nucleotides read TGTGCCAGTAAAGTACGGACAGACCACAATTCACCCCTCCACTTT.

The chain links TRBV28 to TRBJ1-1, with a tentative D call TRBD1 (5 bases). V dropped 7 bases and J dropped 0 bases, with 12 bases sitting between them. In germline, CDR1 is MDHEN, CDR2 SYDVKM. This CDR3 contains 14 residues. CDR3 protein: CASTIGTLNTEAFF. Here the CDR3 DNA reads TGTGCCAGCACGATCGGGACTTTGAACACTGAAGCTTTCTTT.

The V and J genes are TRBV7-8 and TRBJ1-2, with D unclear. The germline V and J ends were trimmed by 3 bases and 5 bases, with 7 bases remaining between them. The CDR3 is 12 amino acids. Germline V lookup: CDR1 SGHVS, CDR2 FQNEAQ. Written as DNA, the CDR3 is TGTGCCAGCAGCTTCAGAAGTTATGGCTACACCTTC. Amino acids: CASSFRSYGYTF. Using reference TRBV7-8 and TRBJ1-2 for the parts outside the CDR3, the full variable domain is GAGVSQSPRYKVAKRGQDVALRCDPISGHVSLFWYQQALGQGPEFLTYFQNEAQLDKSGLPSDRFFAERPEGSVSTLKIQRTQQEDSAVYLCASSFRSYGYTFGSGTRLTVV.

The V gene is TRBV25-1, the J gene TRBJ2-1, with 11 positions matching TRBD1. Germline-derived CDR1 and CDR2 are MGHDK and SYGVNS. V trimming: 5 bases; J trimming: 5 bases; junction bases outside the gene matches: 8. The CDR3 has 16 amino acids. CDR3 residues: CASSRTGGSRNNEQFF. The CDR3 DNA is TGTGCCAGCAGTAGGACAGGGGGCAGCCGCAACAATGAGCAGTTCTTC.

The V call is TRBV7-9, the J call TRBJ2-1, with D tentatively TRBD1 (6 bases). The CDR3 contains 17 residues. V was trimmed by 4 bases and J by 4 bases, leaving 20 bases between them. Germline V gene data show CDR1 as SEHNR and CDR2 as FQNEAQ (reference sequence). In nucleotides, the CDR3 is TGTGCCAGCAGCTCGCTGGTCCCAGGGACAAAATACAATGAGCAGTTCTTC. Encoded protein: CASSSLVPGTKYNEQFF.

This sequence joins TRBV9 and TRBJ2-3; TRBD2 is a possible D gene (6 bases). V lost 4 bases and J 2 bases, leaving 11 bases between the germline ends. This CDR3 has 14 residues. The germline CDR1 and CDR2 sequences are SGDLS and YYNGEE. CDR3 coding DNA: TGTGCCAGCAGCCTCCGGGACTCCACAGATACGCAGTATTTT. It translates to CASSLRDSTDTQYF.

The CDR3 DNA reads as TGCGCCAGCAGCCCGTCACGGGGAGGAGGCTACACCTTC. Translated: CASSPSRGGGYTF. V gene TRBV5-1 combines with J gene TRBJ1-2; D uncertain. V was shortened by 4 bases and J by 8 bases, with 15 bases between the two germline ends. Germline V CDR1 and CDR2: SGHRS, YFSETQ. This CDR3 contains 13 residues.

The chain carries TRBV18 and TRBJ1-6; D uncertain. V lost 6 bases and J 12 bases, leaving 21 bases between the germline ends. The germline V gene encodes CDR1 KGHSH and CDR2 LQKENI. The CDR3 loop spans 15 amino acids. The CDR3 region is CASSRRGTSDRPLHF. The CDR3 nucleotides read TGTGCCAGCTCCCGGCGGGGTACCTCGGATAGACCCCTCCACTTT.

The chain couples TRBV19 to TRBJ1-5; a possible D gene is TRBD1 (5 bases). This CDR3 is built from 15 residues. Per germline, CDR1 LNHDA and CDR2 SQIVND (reference sequence). The V end was cut by 9 bases, the J end by 0 bases, with 15 bases between. The CDR3 bases are TGTGCCAGCCTGGGGGGGTCTTATAGCAATCAGCCCCAGCATTTT. This encodes CASLGGSYSNQPQHF.

This chain uses TRBV30 with TRBJ2-2, with a tentative D call TRBD2 (5 bases). The CDR3 is 13 residues long. Trimming left V 2 bases short and J 6 bases short, with 10 bases between. Germline V gene data show CDR1 as GTSNPN and CDR2 as SVGIG (reference sequence). The CDR3 DNA reads as TGTGCCTGGAGTTCCACGAGGGCCGGGGAGCTGTTTTTT. Amino acids: CAWSSTRAGELFF.

V gene TRBV7-8 combines with J gene TRBJ1-5; no definite D call. With 5 bases removed from V and 3 bases from J, the gap between germline ends came to 14 bases. The CDR3 covers 15 residues. Germline CDR1 reads SGHVS; CDR2 reads FQNEAQ. The CDR3 region is CASSQYGGYNQPQHF. DNA of the CDR3: TGTGCCAGCAGCCAATACGGCGGCTACAATCAGCCCCAGCATTTT.

This sequence joins TRBV7-6 and TRBJ1-1, with no clear D. V lost 6 bases and J lost 1, with 9 bases in between. The CDR3 sequence is 13 residues long. Germline V gene data show CDR1 as SGHVS and CDR2 as FNYEAQ. This CDR3 is CASRRTSNTEAFF. In DNA form, the CDR3 reads TGTGCCAGCAGACGGACTTCGAACACTGAAGCTTTCTTT. Combining the CDR3 with reference TRBV7-6 and TRBJ1-1 gives the whole variable domain GAGVSQSPRYKVTKRGQDVALRCDPISGHVSLYWYRQALGQGPEFLTYFNYEAQQDKSGLPNDRFSAERPEGSISTLTIQRTEQRDSAMYRCASRRTSNTEAFFGQGTRLTVV.

V and J are TRBV7-3 and TRBJ2-1, with 10 positions matching TRBD2. The CDR3 consists of 14 residues. Germline CDR1 and CDR2: SGHTA and FQGTGA. Trimming removed 6 bases from V and 5 bases from J; junction bases left unmatched: 4. CDR3 region: CASSFSGGNNEQFF. The CDR3 bases are TGTGCCAGCAGTTTTAGCGGGGGGAACAATGAGCAGTTCTTC. The whole variable domain, filled in from reference TRBV7-3 and TRBJ2-1, reads GAGVSQTPSNKVTEKGKYVELRCDPISGHTALYWYRQSLGQGPEFLIYFQGTGAADDSGLPNDRFFAVRPEGSVSTLKIQRTERGDSAVYLCASSFSGGNNEQFFGPGTRLTVL.

V and J are TRBV9 and TRBJ2-2, with TRBD2 identical over 8 bases. The CDR3 is 16 residues long. CDR1 is SGDLS and CDR2 is YYNGEE in the germline V gene. V lost 4 bases to trimming and J lost 0 bases; unmatched junction nucleotides: 5. This chain's CDR3 is CASSPPGGANTGELFF. The CDR3 DNA is TGTGCCAGCAGCCCCCCCGGGGGGGCGAACACCGGGGAGCTGTTTTTT.

The rearrangement joins TRBV7-9 to TRBJ2-7; TRBD1 might be the D (6 bases). V was pared by 5 bases and J by 3 bases, with 14 bases between. Germline CDR1 reads SEHNR; CDR2 reads FQNEAQ (reference sequence). There are 14 residues in the CDR3. In nucleotides, the CDR3 is TGTGCCAGCAGCCCCGACAGGACAAGCTACGAGCAGTACTTC. Its protein is CASSPDRTSYEQYF.

The chain uses TRBV6-2 or TRBV6-3 and TRBJ2-2; D is possibly TRBD1 (5 bases). This CDR3 has 16 amino acids. The germline V and J ends were trimmed by 0 bases and 7 bases, with 15 bases remaining between them. CDR1 MNHEY and CDR2 SVGEGT come from the germline V gene. This CDR3 reads CASSYSRPAQGGELFF. The CDR3 nucleotides are TGTGCCAGCAGTTACTCGAGACCGGCTCAGGGCGGGGAGCTGTTTTTT.

About this clone itself: This CDR3 is also generated by other DNA sequences in the sample. V and J are TRBV7-2 and TRBJ2-5; tentative D call: TRBD2 (5 bases). Trimming stripped 2 bases from V and 2 bases from J, with 9 bases between. Per germline, CDR1 SGHTA and CDR2 FQGNSA. The CDR3 loop spans 14 amino acids. CDR3 loop: CASSLNGVQETQYF. As DNA, the CDR3 is TGTGCCAGCAGCTTAAACGGGGTACAAGAGACCCAGTACTTC. The entire variable domain, with the rest obtained from reference TRBV7-2 and TRBJ2-5, is as follows: GAGVSQSPSNKVTEKGKDVELRCDPISGHTALYWYRQSLGQGLEFLIYFQGNSAPDKSGLPSDRFSAERTGGSVSTLTIQRTQQEDSAVYLCASSLNGVQETQYFGPGTRLLVL.

This clone has only one observation. This chain uses TRBV5-4 with TRBJ2-2; 7 bases are a match to TRBD1. The ends lost 3 bases at V and 4 bases at J; junction bases unmatched: 3. Germline CDR1 is SGHNT and CDR2 is YYREEE (reference sequence). There are 14 residues in the CDR3. CDR3 nucleotides: TGTGCCAGCAGCTCCCGGACAGGCACCGGGGAGCTGTTTTTT. This encodes CASSSRTGTGELFF.

The chain carries TRBV12-3 or TRBV12-4 and TRBJ2-7; a weak D match, TRBD1 (5 bases). Trimming left V 6 bases short and J 1 base short, with 7 bases between. This CDR3 comprises 12 residues. CDR3 sequence reads: CASRQASYEQYF. CDR3 sequence (DNA): TGTGCCAGCAGACAGGCTTCCTACGAGCAGTACTTC.

The rearrangement links TRBV5-1 to TRBJ2-3, with D possibly being TRBD2 (6 bases). V was clipped by 2 bases and J by 6 bases, with 19 bases between them. Germline CDR1 and CDR2: SGHRS and YFSETQ. CDR3 length: 16 residues. The CDR3 bases are TGCGCCAGCAGCTTTAAGGTGCGGGGACCTGGGGATACGCAGTATTTT. Protein product: CASSFKVRGPGDTQYF.